This T cell receptor (beta chain) was sequenced in a study of identical twins. Study outcomes and limitations: Excess twin sharing in beta out-of-frame sequences was weaker.

V gave up 7 bases and J gave up 0 bases, with 10 bases separating them. This CDR3 comprises 12 residues. Per germline, CDR1 SQVTM and CDR2 ANQGSEA. This clonotype has more than one count but fewer than ten. The antigen is undetermined. Template switching supplied a universal primer site; unique molecular identifiers were carried on the cDNA. TCRdb redid the calling of the 5' RACE reads with MiXCR, one entry per CDR3 protein. The table lists some 900,000 distinct CDR3 sequences, 9% to 15% of them singletons. The data were also submitted as part of a second study, on yellow fever vaccine responses in identical twins.

The V gene is TRBV29-1, the J gene TRBJ2-7, with D uncertain. This TCR derives from a woman between 18 and 29 years old in good health. Sequenced sample: PBMCs. This CDR3 is CSGVGYSYEQYF. As DNA, the CDR3 is TGCAGCGGGGTAGGGTACTCCTACGAGCAGTACTTC.